The 15 T cell receptor beta chains below all came from one sample that was sequenced in a study of T cells in Graves' hyperthyroidism and ophthalmopathy. Amplification of TCR beta CDR3 regions used RNA as the template. HTBI primers were the set used in a first-round RT-PCR of the TCR CDR3. TCRdb re-derived calls from the multiplex PCR reads in MiXCR, one entry per CDR3 protein. The sample gives approximately 320,000 distinct CDR3 sequences, over 15% of which show up once; around a third is in the top ten. The sequenced sample consisted of blood. The receptors come from a man aged 25-45 years with Graves' hyperthyroidism.

This clonotype was counted only a few times. V is TRBV12-3 or TRBV12-4 and J is TRBJ2-5; no definite D call. The V and J ends lost 3 bases and 2 bases respectively, with 7 bases between them. The CDR3 contains 13 residues. For the CDR3, the DNA is TGTGCCAGCAGTTTCAGTCCTCAAGAGACCCAGTACTTC. It translates to CASSFSPQETQYF.

This clonotype was seen at least ten times. The germline gene is not matched at one end of the junction; a read error may be the cause. The chain combines TRBV7-7 with TRBJ2-5; the D gene is possibly TRBD1 (6 bases). This CDR3 has 14 amino acids. CDR1 and CDR2 (germline): SSHAT, FNYEAQ (reference sequence). The CDR3 DNA is TGTGCTAGCAGCCAGGGACACTGGGGGGAGACCCAGTACTTC. It encodes CASSQGHWGETQYF.

Written as DNA, the CDR3 is TGCAGTGCTAGAGTCCCAGCGACTAGCACAGATACGCAGTATTTT. Translated: CSARVPATSTDTQYF. The chain employs TRBV20-1 and TRBJ2-3; no firm D call. The germline CDR1 and CDR2 sequences are DFQATT and SNEGSKA (reference sequence). V lost 1 base to trimming and J lost 0 bases, with 11 bases between them. This CDR3 contains 15 residues.

The chain joins TRBV9 to TRBJ2-7; D may be TRBD2 (6 bases). The germline V gene has CDR1 SGDLS and CDR2 YYNGEE. Trimming pared 4 bases from V and 5 bases from J, leaving 19 bases between. The CDR3 has 15 amino acids. The CDR3 loop is CASSMDGTQIDEQYF. The CDR3 DNA follows: TGTGCCAGCAGCATGGACGGGACTCAGATCGACGAGCAGTACTTC.

This clonotype showed up just a few times. The chain has TRBV3-1 and TRBJ2-2; a possible D gene is TRBD2 (6 bases). CDR1 and CDR2 from the germline V gene are LGHDT and YNNKEL (reference sequence). V was shortened by 6 bases and J by 0 bases, with 11 bases between the two germline ends. The CDR3 sequence is 15 residues long. DNA of the CDR3: TGTGCCAGCAGGACCGGGACTGCGAACACCGGGGAGCTGTTTTTT. It yields the protein CASRTGTANTGELFF.

The chain carries TRBV4-1 and TRBJ1-2; no reliable D call. V was pared by 2 bases and J by 7 bases, with 14 bases between. This CDR3 comprises 14 residues. Germline CDR1 reads MGHRA; CDR2 reads YSYEKL. The CDR3 reads CASSQNPSQPGYTF. CDR3 DNA: TGCGCCAGCAGCCAAAACCCCTCCCAGCCTGGCTACACCTTC.

Points on this clonotype: A much larger clonotype is one base distant, so this may be a read error. The CDR3 coding sequence is TGTGCCAGCAGCTTAATTTCGGCGGGGACCCACAATGATCAGTTCTTC. Residues: CASSLISAGTHNDQFF. The V and J genes are TRBV11-2 and TRBJ2-1; maybe TRBD2 (6 bases). This CDR3 is built from 16 residues. Germline V gene data show CDR1 as SGHAT and CDR2 as FQNNGV.

This clonotype was counted many times. The chain is built from TRBV30 and TRBJ2-7, with D hard to call. CDR3 length: 11 amino acids. Deletions cut 4 bases from V and 1 base from J, with 5 bases between. Germline CDR1 is GTSNPN and CDR2 is SVGIG (reference sequence). The CDR3 is CAWKASYEQYF. Written as DNA, the CDR3 is TGTGCCTGGAAAGCTTCCTACGAGCAGTACTTC.

V and J are TRBV2 and TRBJ1-1; D remains unclear. The CDR3 is made up of 13 amino acids. CDR1 and CDR2 (germline): SNHLY, FYNNEI. Trimming shortened V by 4 bases and J by 1 base, and 7 bases separated the two germline ends. The CDR3 region has the DNA TGTGCCAGCAGTGGGCAAAGGAACACTGAAGCTTTCTTT. Translation: CASSGQRNTEAFF.

Turning to this clonotype: This may come from a read error, since a much larger clone is one base off. The CDR3 nucleotides are TGCGCCAGCAGCCTAAGAGGGGTGGATGACTATGGCTTCACCTTC. It is translated as CASSLRGVDDYGFTF. The rearrangement joins TRBV5-1 to TRBJ1-2; D might be TRBD1 (5 bases). Germline values: CDR1 SGHRS, CDR2 YFSETQ. This CDR3 spans 15 amino acids.

This clonotype was seen at least ten times. The chain employs TRBV11-2 and TRBJ2-1; D possibly uses TRBD1 or TRBD2 (5 bases each). Germline V gives CDR1 SGHAT, CDR2 FQNNGV. This CDR3 comprises 17 residues. Trimming took 4 bases from V and 0 from J, leaving 16 bases between them. The CDR3 loop reads CASSSRGQGGSYNEQFF. CDR3 sequence (DNA): TGTGCCAGCAGCTCCCGCGGGCAGGGCGGCTCCTACAATGAGCAGTTCTTC.

The chain is built from TRBV7-8 and TRBJ2-3, with 7 positions matching TRBD2. J was trimmed by 6 bases and V by 7 bases; bases with no gene match: 4. The CDR3 loop spans 12 amino acids. Per the germline V gene, CDR1 is SGHVS and CDR2 is FQNEAQ. The CDR3 reads CASKLATDTQYF. DNA of the CDR3: TGTGCCAGCAAACTAGCGACGGATACGCAGTATTTT.

This clonotype was seen only a few times. V is TRBV7-9 and J is TRBJ2-7; 9 positions agree with TRBD2. The germline V gene encodes CDR1 SEHNR and CDR2 FQNEAQ (reference sequence). This CDR3 region has 15 residues. The trim removed 2 bases at V and 7 bases at J, leaving 9 bases unmatched. Here the CDR3 DNA reads TGTGCCAGCAGCTTACCTACTAGCGGGCATTGGGAGCAGTACTTC. This gives the protein CASSLPTSGHWEQYF.

Worth noting for this clonotype: Lacking the conserved final phenylalanine or tryptophan, this CDR3 likely reflects a read error. This sequence joins TRBV28 and TRBJ1-1; D remains unclear. Germline CDR1 MDHEN, CDR2 SYDVKM. This CDR3 spans 13 amino acids. The CDR3 DNA is TGCGCCAGCAGCCAAGCCCTGAACACTGAAGCTTTCCTT. Protein sequence: CASSQALNTEAFL.

The chain joins TRBV20-1 to TRBJ1-1; D is perhaps TRBD1 (5 bases). This CDR3 region has 14 residues. The V end lost 3 bases, the J end lost 2 bases, and 13 bases lay between the germline ends. Germline V CDR1 and CDR2: DFQATT, SNEGSKA (reference sequence). The CDR3 loop reads CSARGGGVNTEAFF. The CDR3 region has the DNA TGCAGTGCTAGGGGGGGGGGAGTTAACACTGAAGCTTTCTTT.